The 18 T cell receptor beta chains below all came from one sample that was sequenced in a study of beta chain features in type 1 diabetes. Expressed TCRB transcripts were sequenced after all isolated RNA was converted to cDNA. TCRdb's copy holds only in-frame clones and misses some; the assay was immunoSEQ multiplex PCR. The profile covers 680,000 or so clones, with roughly 16% appearing a single time and 0.09% to 0.095% taken by the ten largest. The sample taken for sequencing was naive CD4+ T cells from blood. These receptors originate from a man between 18 and 35 years old in good health.

The V and J genes are TRBV7-7 and TRBJ2-3; D perhaps matches TRBD1 (6 bases). The germline V gene has CDR1 SSHAT and CDR2 FNYEAQ (reference sequence). V lost 5 bases, J lost 1 base, and 10 bases lay in between. The CDR3 runs 14 residues. DNA for the CDR3: TGTGCCAGCAGCCAACAGGGCCGCACAGATACGCAGTATTTT. Translation gives CASSQQGRTDTQYF.

In this sample, this clone turned up a few times. The chain is built from TRBV9 and TRBJ1-1; 7 bases map to TRBD1. Germline V lookup: CDR1 SGDLS, CDR2 YYNGEE. V gave up 0 bases and J gave up 6 bases; unmatched junction bases: 8. This CDR3 comprises 15 residues. The CDR3 reads CASSVDGRGIAEAFF. CDR3 coding DNA: TGTGCCAGCAGCGTAGACGGCAGGGGGATTGCTGAAGCTTTCTTT.

The chain recombines TRBV7-2 with TRBJ1-6; D call uncertain. This CDR3 region has 13 residues. The V gene lost 3 bases and the J gene lost 9 bases, with 9 bases spanning the gap. CDR1 is SGHTA, CDR2 FQGNSA, per germline. The CDR3 reads CASSLSPGSPLHF. The CDR3 DNA is TGTGCCAGCAGCTTGAGTCCGGGTTCACCCCTCCACTTT.

The genes are TRBV18 and TRBJ2-5; the D gene is possibly TRBD1 (6 bases). The ends were cut back, 3 bases at V and 2 bases at J, with 13 bases in the middle. Germline CDR1 and CDR2: KGHSH and LQKENI. This CDR3 has 15 amino acids. CDR3 residues: CASSPRTAPQETQYF. CDR3 coding DNA: TGTGCCAGCTCACCGCGGACAGCCCCTCAAGAGACCCAGTACTTC.

This clone was detected a few times. The J gene is TRBJ2-7, the V gene TRBV7-2; D may be TRBD1 (7 bases). The CDR3 runs 18 residues. CDR1 is SGHTA, CDR2 FQGNSA, per germline. V lost 2 bases and J lost 2, with 22 bases in between. CDR3 residues: CASSLKGGTVDFPYEQYF. Here the CDR3 DNA reads TGTGCCAGCAGCTTAAAAGGGGGGACAGTTGACTTCCCCTACGAGCAGTACTTC.

This clone was seen a handful of times. The rearrangement links TRBV9 to TRBJ2-1, with 14 nucleotides matching TRBD2. Germline V lookup: CDR1 SGDLS, CDR2 YYNGEE. Losses at the gene ends were 1 base for V and 1 base for J; bases not matched to a gene: 7. This CDR3 has 19 amino acids. CDR3 region: CASSVLQGLAGGSYNEQFF. DNA for the CDR3: TGTGCCAGCAGCGTACTACAAGGACTAGCGGGAGGATCCTACAATGAGCAGTTCTTC.

This clone appeared a few times. This chain uses TRBV11-1 with TRBJ2-6; possibly TRBD1 for D (7 bases). CDR3 length equals 15 residues. V shed 5 bases and J shed 15 bases, with 23 bases lying between them. Germline V lookup: CDR1 SGHAT, CDR2 FQDESV (reference sequence). CDR3 DNA sequence: TGTGCCAGCAGCCGAGGACAGGAGGGACTCGACCCCCTGACTTTC. It is translated as CASSRGQEGLDPLTF.

This clone appeared once. The chain has TRBV7-3 and TRBJ2-3; D possibly corresponds to TRBD2 (6 bases). Germline V gives CDR1 SGHTA, CDR2 FQGTGA. V lost 11 bases, J lost 3 bases, and 15 bases lay in between. The CDR3 consists of 13 residues. CDR3 residues: CAGGTWGTDTQYF. CDR3 in DNA: TGTGCCGGAGGGACTTGGGGAACAGATACGCAGTATTTT. Variable domain in full (rest from reference TRBV7-3 and TRBJ2-3): GAGVSQTPSNKVTEKGKYVELRCDPISGHTALYWYRQSLGQGPEFLIYFQGTGAADDSGLPNDRFFAVRPEGSVSTLKIQRTERGDSAVYLCAGGTWGTDTQYFGPGTRLTVL.

This clone was seen a handful of times. The chain couples TRBV4-2 to TRBJ2-5; 10 positions agree with TRBD1. V lost 0 bases and J lost 6; bases outside the gene matches: 4. The CDR3 totals 15 residues. Germline-derived CDR1 and CDR2 are LGHNA and YNFKEQ. The DNA of the CDR3 is TGTGCCAGCAGCCAAGAAGGGACAGGGGCCAAGACCCAGTACTTC. This codes for CASSQEGTGAKTQYF.

This clone has only a few counts. The V call is TRBV5-4, the J call TRBJ2-3; D not resolved. Trimming took 4 bases from V and 0 from J, leaving 15 bases between them. The CDR3 contains 16 residues. CDR1 SGHNT and CDR2 YYREEE come from the germline V gene (reference sequence). The CDR3 nucleotides read TGTGCCAGCAGCCAAGAAGGGTCGAGAAGCACAGATACGCAGTATTTT. Its translation is CASSQEGSRSTDTQYF. The full variable domain, its missing parts supplied by reference TRBV5-4 and TRBJ2-3, is ETGVTQSPTHLIKTRGQQVTLRCSSQSGHNTVSWYQQALGQGPQFIFQYYREEENGRGNFPPRFSGLQFPNYSSELNVNALELDDSALYLCASSQEGSRSTDTQYFGPGTRLTVL.

V and J are TRBV6-1 and TRBJ2-5, with D perhaps given as TRBD1 or TRBD2 (5 bases each). The CDR3 sequence is 14 residues long. CDR1 is MNHNS, CDR2 SASEGT, per germline. Deletions cut 10 bases from V and 4 bases from J, with 19 bases between. CDR3 sequence reads: CATLRNRDAETQYF. Here the CDR3 DNA reads TGTGCCACCCTCAGAAACCGGGACGCAGAGACCCAGTACTTC.

The chain recombines TRBV5-4 with TRBJ2-3; TRBD2 agrees at 12 bases. The J segment lost 7 bases and the V segment lost 1 base, leaving 7 bases of the junction unmatched. The CDR3 loop spans 16 amino acids. Germline loops: CDR1 SGHNT, CDR2 YYREEE (reference sequence). CDR3 DNA sequence: TGTGCCAGCAGCTTGCCCCTAGCGGGAGGGATAAATACGCAGTATTTT. Translating it yields CASSLPLAGGINTQYF.

This clone was counted a few times. The chain is built from TRBV18 and TRBJ2-3, with TRBD2 matching 10 bases. The ends lost 2 bases at V and 13 bases at J; junction bases unmatched: 0. Germline loops: CDR1 KGHSH, CDR2 LQKENI. The CDR3 loop spans 11 amino acids. The CDR3 protein is CASSPGTSEYF. The CDR3 DNA follows: TGTGCCAGCTCACCAGGGACTAGCGAGTATTTT.

The chain combines TRBV6-6 with TRBJ1-2, with no clear D. The CDR3 contains 15 residues. Germline V gene lookup returns CDR1 MNHNY and CDR2 SVGAGI (reference sequence). V lost 2 bases, J lost 1 base, and 11 bases lay in between. Written as DNA, the CDR3 is TGTGCCAGCAGTTACGGTTTAGAGATTAACTATGGCTACACCTTC. Encoded protein: CASSYGLEINYGYTF.

There are a few counts of this clone. This chain uses TRBV2 with TRBJ2-3, with 14 bases that match TRBD2. Per germline, CDR1 SNHLY and CDR2 FYNNEI. With 4 bases clipped from V and 2 bases from J, the junction kept 2 bases outside the gene matches. This CDR3 region has 16 residues. The CDR3 here is CASSGTSGRTTDTQYF. The CDR3 DNA reads TGTGCCAGCAGTGGGACTAGCGGGAGGACCACAGATACGCAGTATTTT. The full variable domain, with the rest looked up from reference TRBV2 and TRBJ2-3, is EPEVTQTPSHQVTQMGQEVILRCVPISNHLYFYWYRQILGQKVEFLVSFYNNEISEKSEIFDDQFSVERPDGSNFTLKIRSTKLEDSAMYFCASSGTSGRTTDTQYFGPGTRLTVL.

This clone was detected only a few times. This chain's CDR3 is CASSLVLGAADTQYF. Here the CDR3 DNA reads TGCGCCAGCAGCTTGGTACTGGGGGCAGCAGATACGCAGTATTTT. The chain carries TRBV5-1 and TRBJ2-3; D may be TRBD1 (6 bases). V was pared by 0 bases and J by 4 bases, with 12 bases between. There are 15 residues in the CDR3. Germline CDR1 reads SGHRS; CDR2 reads YFSETQ.

The genes are TRBV21-1 and TRBJ2-5; the table's D call TRBD1 went unverified against the DNA. TRBV21-1 is an annotated pseudogene. This CDR3 has 14 residues. The CDR3 bases are TGTGCCAGCACCCACGGACAGGGTGCAGAGACCCAGTACTTC. Protein: CASTHGQGAETQYF.

The J gene is TRBJ2-5, the V gene TRBV27, with TRBD1 matching 7 bases. The V gene end was trimmed by 0 bases and the J gene end by 6 bases; junction bases not matched to a gene: 4. CDR1 is MNHEY, CDR2 SMNVEV, per germline (reference sequence). CDR3 size: 14 residues. The CDR3 nucleotides are TGTGCCAGCAGTTTATCGACAGGGACCAAGACCCAGTACTTC. The encoded protein is CASSLSTGTKTQYF.